This entry is about one T cell receptor beta chain. It lacks a known antigen. One base away there is no much larger clone; base qualities are not given. The data stem from a study of OX40 agonist ivuxolimab in advanced cancers. Concerning the study at large: Ivuxolimab was a fully human IgG2 agonistic monoclonal antibody targeting the costimulatory receptor OX40 (CD134). Intravenous ivuxolimab was administered to patients every 2 weeks at six dose levels: 0.01, 0.1, 0.3, 1.5, 3 and 10 mg/kg. Among the approximately 50 dose-escalation patients, about 20 had hepatocellular carcinoma, roughly 15 melanoma, 9 renal cell carcinoma and 9 head and neck cancer. The dose-escalation cohort was almost 85% male with a mean age of approximately 60 years, ranging from about 20 to 80. Patients were allowed to have had prior anti-PD-1, anti-PD-L1 or anti-CTLA-4 therapy, and 30% to 40% of the dose-escalation patients had previously received checkpoint inhibitors. Partial responses occurred in three dose-escalation patients, of whom one had hepatocellular carcinoma and two had cutaneous melanoma. The purpose of peripheral TCRbeta sequencing was to test whether ivuxolimab changed TCR sequence diversity and led to clonal T-cell expansion. The paper describes the monotherapy dose-escalation part (N of about 55 patients) of the phase I trial of ivuxolimab.

Genomic DNA was isolated from the sorted cells so that the TCRbeta CDR3 region could be sequenced. The immunoSEQ Assay was used to sequence the TCRbeta CDR3 regions. TCRdb stores this immuneACCESS table with in-frame sequences only. Part of the clones is absent; in the studies checked, under half of the shortfall reflects unresolved V genes, and no reason is known for the rest. The sample table contains almost 90,000 clones; only one count was recorded for approximately 91% of them. The ten biggest clones cover 0.6% to 0.8% of the sample. Overall study outcomes, separate from this receptor: Partial responders in the 0.1-3.0 mg/kg groups had among the lowest normalized peripheral clonal expansion, especially among CD8+ T cells. Clonal expansion of both CD4+ and CD8+ blood T cells was observed from baseline to week 6 at doses 0.1 to 3.0 mg/kg. Low levels of normalized T-cell clonal expansion were also seen in some patients who did not respond. After ivuxolimab, CD8+ T cells had more expanded clones than CD4+ T cells on average. The antigen specificity of the peripheral T cells that underwent clonal expansion was not determined.

The trial excluded patients who had a history of autoimmune disease or were on systemic immunosuppression. Peripheral blood for TCR sequencing was collected from all dose cohorts at baseline, on cycle 4 day 1, and on cycle 7 day 1. The samples were taken from a phase I, first-in-human, multicenter, open-label dose-escalation trial of ivuxolimab. The trial enrolled adults with locally advanced or metastatic head and neck squamous cell, hepatocellular, melanoma or renal cell carcinoma. Before TCR sequencing, CD4+ T cells and CD8+ T cells were sorted from peripheral blood as separate populations. Sequences PRHDT (CDR1) and FYEKMQ (CDR2) are obtained from the germline V gene (reference sequence). V lost 4 bases and J lost 7 bases, and the count of bases not matched to a germline gene is 10. The CDR3 runs 16 residues from the cysteine to the phenylalanine. Only the CDR3 portion is preserved as DNA: 48 bases, with reading frame beginning at the first base.

Material: CD4+ or CD8+ T cells sorted from blood, obtained in a trial of the OX40 agonist ivuxolimab. The sequence is built from TRBV13 and TRBJ2-1, and 10 junction bases match TRBD2. The sequence came from an adult with an advanced solid tumor such as melanoma, head and neck, liver or kidney cancer. At the DNA level, the sequence is TGTGCCAGCAGCTACCGAGCGGGAGGGGGGAGGAATGAGCAGTTCTTC. Its protein product is CASSYRAGGGRNEQFF.